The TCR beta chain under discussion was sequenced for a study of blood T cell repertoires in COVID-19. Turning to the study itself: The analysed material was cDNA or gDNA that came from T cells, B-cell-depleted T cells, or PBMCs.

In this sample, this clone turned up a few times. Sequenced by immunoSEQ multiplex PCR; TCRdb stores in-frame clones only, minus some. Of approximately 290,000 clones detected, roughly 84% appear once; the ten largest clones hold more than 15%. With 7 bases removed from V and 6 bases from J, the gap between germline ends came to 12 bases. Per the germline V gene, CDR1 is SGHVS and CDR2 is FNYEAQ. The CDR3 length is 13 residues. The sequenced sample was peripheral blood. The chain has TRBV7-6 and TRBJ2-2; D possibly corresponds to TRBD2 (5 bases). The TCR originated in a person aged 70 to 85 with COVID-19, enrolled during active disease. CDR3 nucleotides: TGTGCCAGCACCGGGGATTGGGCCGGGGAGCTGTTTTTT. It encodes CASTGDWAGELFF.